This T cell receptor beta chain was sequenced for a study of blood T cell repertoires in COVID-19. Study context: There were acute and convalescent COVID-19 samples, and they came from the United States, Italy and Spain. In each case, the material was cDNA or gDNA derived from T cells, B-cell-depleted T cells, or PBMCs.

Original analysis: Nucleated cell number was recorded as an estimate derived from reference gene primer amplification. Produced via immunoSEQ multiplex PCR; TCRdb's table is partial and in-frame only. Clonal size and the V and J genes are those of that table, whereas D and trimming came from the DNA. The data show around 77,000 clones, roughly 82% seen once. This clone was recorded only once. This receptor was taken from a human donor in a cohort sampled during active COVID-19. Specimen: peripheral blood.

Written as DNA, the CDR3 is TGTGCCAGCAGCCGCAGACAGGACTCCTACGAGCAGTACTTC. Amino acids: CASSRRQDSYEQYF. The J gene is TRBJ2-7, the V gene TRBV7-2; possible D gene TRBD1, 6 bases. There are 14 residues in the CDR3. Germline-derived CDR1 and CDR2 are SGHTA and FQGNSA. Trimming pared 5 bases from V and 0 bases from J, leaving 11 bases between.